Given below is one T cell receptor beta chain in context. The V gene's germline CDR1 is LNHDA and CDR2 SQIVND (reference sequence). Trimming cost V 6 bases and J 10 bases; bases outside gene matches: 9. The CDR3 consists of 13 residues. TCRdb's copy holds only in-frame clones and misses some; the assay was immunoSEQ multiplex PCR. The data contain under 300,000 clones, roughly 90% of them singletons. This sample was taken from a study of blood T cell repertoires in COVID-19. Study at large: Sources were T cells, B-cell-depleted T cells, or PBMCs; the material itself was cDNA or gDNA.

Participants' own reports of clinical history determined their cohort assignment. The sequence came from a woman in her thirties or forties who had recovered from COVID-19. The rearrangement links TRBV19 to TRBJ1-5; 7 nucleotides line up with TRBD1. The sequenced sample consisted of PBMCs or T cells enriched from blood (not recorded which). CDR3 bases: TGTGCCAGTAGCACAGGGGCGGCCGGACCCCAGCATTTT. This sequence encodes CASSTGAAGPQHF.